These 4 T cell receptor beta chains were all obtained from the same sample, sequenced in a study of blood T cell repertoires in COVID-19. Produced via immunoSEQ multiplex PCR; TCRdb's table is partial and in-frame only. The sample consists of over 250,000 clones, over 75% of them appearing once. Sequenced input: peripheral blood. The receptors stem from a woman between 65 and 79 years old with acute or convalescent COVID-19.

The chain carries TRBV29-1 and TRBJ2-2; D possibly corresponds to TRBD1 (5 bases). Trimming stripped 7 bases from V and 3 bases from J, with 15 bases between. This CDR3 has 14 residues. In germline, CDR1 is SQVTM, CDR2 ANQGSEA. The CDR3 DNA is TGCAGCGCCAGGGTCCCCCGGGACACCGGGGAGCTGTTTTTT. This sequence encodes CSARVPRDTGELFF.

This chain joins TRBV19 and TRBJ1-4, with TRBD1 as a possible D gene (6 bases). Per the germline V gene, CDR1 is LNHDA and CDR2 is SQIVND (reference sequence). This CDR3 contains 15 residues. The germline V and J ends were trimmed by 8 bases and 8 bases, with 21 bases remaining between them. In nucleotides, the CDR3 is TGTGCCAGTTCTAACCTAGGGGGGGCGAAGGAAAAACTGTTTTTT. Amino acids: CASSNLGGAKEKLFF.

J is TRBJ1-3 and V is TRBV5-1; 9 bases map to TRBD1. V trimming: 4 bases; J trimming: 7 bases; junction bases outside the gene matches: 9. Germline CDR1 and CDR2: SGHRS and YFSETQ. CDR3 length equals 15 residues. CDR3 coding DNA: TGCGCCAGCAGCCCCCGGACAGGGGACGGGAACACCATATATTTT. It specifies CASSPRTGDGNTIYF.

The V call is TRBV5-4, the J call TRBJ1-1; D not resolved. The length of the CDR3 is 16 residues. Germline values: CDR1 SGHNT, CDR2 YYREEE (reference sequence). Between the trimmed V and J ends, which lost 4 bases and 5 bases, there was a span of 21 bases. In DNA form, the CDR3 reads TGTGCCAGCAGCCCCCCGCCGGGTGGCGCGAGGACTGAAGCTTTCTTT. Translating it yields CASSPPPGGARTEAFF.